This TCR beta chain was sequenced for a study of blood T cells in healthy people across ages. Concerning this clonotype: An end of the junction does not agree with germline; a read error may underlie this.

The CDR3 runs to 13 residues. CDR1 and CDR2 from the germline V gene are SGHTA and FQGNSA. Researchers report isolating at least 6 million PBMCs per sample. Next came a second PCR, run for about 7 to 11 cycles, which used a sample-barcoded 5' primer along with a J-beta primer mix. Each cDNA was tagged by a template-switch adaptor containing 12 random nucleotides. CDR3-containing paired-end reads numbering at least 2.5 million came from each sample. MiXCR, applied by TCRdb to the 5' RACE reads, yields one record per CDR3 protein. Of about 1.8 million distinct CDR3 sequences listed, around half are singletons.

The source material was blood. The sequence derives from a woman aged 40 to 50 in good health. J is TRBJ1-2 and V is TRBV7-2; D remains unclear. The CDR3 nucleotides read TGTGCCAGCAGCGTAGAGGCTAACTATGGCTGCACCTTC. The encoded protein is CASSVEANYGCTF.